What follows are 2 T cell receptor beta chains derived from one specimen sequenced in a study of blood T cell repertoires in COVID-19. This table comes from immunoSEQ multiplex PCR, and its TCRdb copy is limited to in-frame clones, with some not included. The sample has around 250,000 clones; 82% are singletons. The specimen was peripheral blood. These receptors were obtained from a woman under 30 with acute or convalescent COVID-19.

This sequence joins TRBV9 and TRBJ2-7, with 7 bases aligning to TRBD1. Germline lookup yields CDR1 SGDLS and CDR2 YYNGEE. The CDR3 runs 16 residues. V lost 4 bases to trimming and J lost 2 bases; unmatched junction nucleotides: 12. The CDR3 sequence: CASSPRDRFFTYEQYF. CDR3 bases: TGTGCCAGCAGCCCACGGGACAGATTCTTTACCTACGAGCAGTACTTC. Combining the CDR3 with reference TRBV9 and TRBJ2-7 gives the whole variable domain DSGVTQTPKHLITATGQRVTLRCSPRSGDLSVYWYQQSLDQGLQFLIQYYNGEERAKGNILERFSAQQFPDLHSELNLSSLELGDSALYFCASSPRDRFFTYEQYFGPGTRLTVT.

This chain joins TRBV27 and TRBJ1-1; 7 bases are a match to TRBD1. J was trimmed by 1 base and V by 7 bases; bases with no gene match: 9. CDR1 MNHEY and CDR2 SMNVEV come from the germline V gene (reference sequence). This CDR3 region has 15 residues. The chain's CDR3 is CASKEGTVRNTEAFF. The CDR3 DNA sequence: TGTGCCAGCAAAGAAGGGACAGTACGGAACACTGAAGCTTTCTTT.